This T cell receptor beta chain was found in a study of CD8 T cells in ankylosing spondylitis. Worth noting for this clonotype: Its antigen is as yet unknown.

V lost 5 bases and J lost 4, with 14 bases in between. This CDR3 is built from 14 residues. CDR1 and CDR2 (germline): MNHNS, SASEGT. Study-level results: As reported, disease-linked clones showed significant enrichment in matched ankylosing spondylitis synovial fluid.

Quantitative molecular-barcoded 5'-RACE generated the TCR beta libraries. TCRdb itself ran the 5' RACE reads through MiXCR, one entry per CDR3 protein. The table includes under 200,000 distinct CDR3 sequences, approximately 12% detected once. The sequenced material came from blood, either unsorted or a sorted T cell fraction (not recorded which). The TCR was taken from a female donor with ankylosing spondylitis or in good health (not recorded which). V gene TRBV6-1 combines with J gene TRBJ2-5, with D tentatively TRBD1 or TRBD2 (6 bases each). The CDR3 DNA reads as TGTGCCAGCAGTCGGGGGCGTCTTTCAGAGACCCAGTACTTC. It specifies CASSRGRLSETQYF.